The rows below give T cell receptor beta chains drawn from one sample of a study of blood T cell repertoires in COVID-19. Libraries were prepared by immunoSEQ multiplex PCR; TCRdb keeps only in-frame clonotypes and omits some of them. The profile shows about 150,000 clones, around 80% of them singletons. Sequences were obtained from PBMCs or T cells enriched from blood (not recorded which). The receptors originated from a woman in her forties or fifties who had recovered from COVID-19. Both conserved end residues are part of each CDR3. Each record gives: J gene, D gene, clone size, V gene, CDR3 protein, CDR3 DNA. A D gene is named only where the DNA matches it firmly. Some rows have no size entry. The others give once, few or many, or a class for an expanded clone.

j_call: TRBJ1-2; d_call: .; clone_size: .; v_call: TRBV2; cdr3_aa: CASRSLDRPARGYTF; cdr3_nt: TGTGCCAGCAGATCATTAGACAGGCCAGCACGGGGCTACACCTTC
j_call: TRBJ1-3; d_call: .; clone_size: .; v_call: TRBV5-5; cdr3_aa: CASSLAPGKGNTIYF; cdr3_nt: TGTGCCAGCAGCTTGGCCCCGGGGAAGGGAAACACCATATATTTT
j_call: TRBJ1-4; d_call: TRBD1; clone_size: .; v_call: TRBV28; cdr3_aa: CATTGQLGEKLFF; cdr3_nt: TGTGCCACTACGGGACAGCTGGGTGAAAAACTGTTTTTT
j_call: TRBJ2-2; d_call: .; clone_size: .; v_call: TRBV10-3; cdr3_aa: CAISEKSGYTGELFF; cdr3_nt: TGTGCCATCAGTGAGAAAAGCGGCTACACCGGGGAGCTGTTTTTT
j_call: TRBJ1-6; d_call: TRBD1; clone_size: .; v_call: TRBV13; cdr3_aa: CASSARTGHNSPLHF; cdr3_nt: TGTGCCAGCAGCGCTAGGACAGGGCATAATTCACCCCTCCACTTT
j_call: TRBJ1-4; d_call: TRBD1; clone_size: few; v_call: TRBV5-6; cdr3_aa: CASSFTQGAHEKLFF; cdr3_nt: TGTGCCAGCAGCTTCACTCAGGGGGCGCATGAAAAACTGTTTTTT
j_call: TRBJ1-2; d_call: .; clone_size: .; v_call: TRBV3-1/TRBV3-2; cdr3_aa: CASSHPRQENYGYTF; cdr3_nt: TGTGCCAGCAGCCATCCCCGACAGGAGAACTATGGCTACACCTTC
j_call: TRBJ1-1; d_call: TRBD1; clone_size: .; v_call: TRBV2; cdr3_aa: CASSFDREEGEAFF; cdr3_nt: TGTGCCAGCAGTTTTGACAGGGAAGAGGGTGAAGCTTTCTTT
j_call: TRBJ1-6; d_call: .; clone_size: .; v_call: TRBV27; cdr3_aa: CASSPETYNSPLHF; cdr3_nt: TGTGCCAGCAGTCCGGAGACCTATAATTCACCCCTCCACTTT
j_call: TRBJ2-2; d_call: .; clone_size: .; v_call: TRBV27; cdr3_aa: CASSFGQVNTGELFF; cdr3_nt: TGTGCCAGCAGTTTTGGCCAGGTCAACACCGGGGAGCTGTTTTTT
j_call: TRBJ2-5; d_call: TRBD1; clone_size: .; v_call: TRBV5-1; cdr3_aa: CASSLVGTAEETQYF; cdr3_nt: TGCGCCAGCAGCTTGGTGGGGACAGCCGAAGAGACCCAGTACTTC
j_call: TRBJ1-4; d_call: TRBD1; clone_size: .; v_call: TRBV30; cdr3_aa: CAWSNDRVNEKLFF; cdr3_nt: TGTGCCTGGAGTAACGACAGGGTTAATGAAAAACTGTTTTTT
j_call: TRBJ2-5; d_call: .; clone_size: .; v_call: TRBV19; cdr3_aa: CASSIDAAPWREVRETQYF; cdr3_nt: TGTGCCAGTAGTATAGATGCCGCGCCTTGGAGGGAGGTCCGAGAGACCCAGTACTTC
j_call: TRBJ1-2; d_call: TRBD1; clone_size: .; v_call: TRBV5-6; cdr3_aa: CASSRTGVHGYTF; cdr3_nt: TGTGCCAGCAGCCGGACAGGGGTCCATGGCTACACCTTC
j_call: TRBJ1-4; d_call: TRBD1; clone_size: .; v_call: TRBV30; cdr3_aa: CAWLRQGTEKLFF; cdr3_nt: TGTGCCTGGCTAAGACAGGGGACTGAAAAACTGTTTTTT
j_call: TRBJ2-4; d_call: TRBD1; clone_size: once; v_call: TRBV7-9; cdr3_aa: CASSPQGPKNIQYF; cdr3_nt: TGTGCCAGCAGCCCACAGGGGCCCAAAAACATTCAGTACTTC
j_call: TRBJ2-1; d_call: .; clone_size: .; v_call: TRBV6-1; cdr3_aa: CASSEGPGYNEQFF; cdr3_nt: TGTGCCAGCAGTGAAGGTCCAGGATACAATGAGCAGTTCTTC
j_call: TRBJ2-3; d_call: .; clone_size: .; v_call: TRBV27; cdr3_aa: CASSLRGSGGKDTQYF; cdr3_nt: TGTGCCAGCAGTTTACGGGGGAGTGGTGGTAAAGATACGCAGTATTTT
j_call: TRBJ1-6; d_call: .; clone_size: .; v_call: TRBV5-1; cdr3_aa: CASSPDSRSSYNSPLHF; cdr3_nt: TGCGCCAGCAGCCCGGACAGTAGGAGCTCCTATAATTCACCCCTCCACTTT
j_call: TRBJ2-3; d_call: .; clone_size: once; v_call: TRBV5-4; cdr3_aa: CASSQAGSTDTQYF; cdr3_nt: TGTGCCAGCAGCCAAGCGGGCTCCACAGATACGCAGTATTTT